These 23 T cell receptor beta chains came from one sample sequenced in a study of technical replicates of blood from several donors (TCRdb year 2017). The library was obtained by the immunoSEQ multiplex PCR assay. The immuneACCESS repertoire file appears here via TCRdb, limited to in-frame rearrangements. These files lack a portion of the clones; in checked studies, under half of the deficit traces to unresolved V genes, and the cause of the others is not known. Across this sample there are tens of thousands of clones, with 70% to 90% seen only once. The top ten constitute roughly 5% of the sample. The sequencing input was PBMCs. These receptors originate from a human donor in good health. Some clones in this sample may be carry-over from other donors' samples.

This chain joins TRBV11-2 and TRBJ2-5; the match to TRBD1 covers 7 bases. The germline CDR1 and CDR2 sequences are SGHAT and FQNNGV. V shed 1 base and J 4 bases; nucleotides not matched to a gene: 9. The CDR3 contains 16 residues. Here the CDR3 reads CASSLVGAGGGETQYF. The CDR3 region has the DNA TGTGCCAGCAGCTTAGTGGGGGCAGGGGGTGGAGAGACCCAGTACTTC.

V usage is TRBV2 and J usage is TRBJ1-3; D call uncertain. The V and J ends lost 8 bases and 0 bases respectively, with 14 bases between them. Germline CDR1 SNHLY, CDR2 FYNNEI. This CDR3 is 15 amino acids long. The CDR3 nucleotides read TGTGCCAGCGGAGAATCGGCCTCCTCTGGAAACACCATATATTTT. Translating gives CASGESASSGNTIYF.

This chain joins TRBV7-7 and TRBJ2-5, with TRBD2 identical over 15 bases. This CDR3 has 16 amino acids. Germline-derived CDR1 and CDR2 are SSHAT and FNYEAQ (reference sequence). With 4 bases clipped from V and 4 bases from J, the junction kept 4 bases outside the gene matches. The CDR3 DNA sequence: TGTGCCAGCAGCTCCGGACTAGCGGGGGGGCGAGAGACCCAGTACTTC. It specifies CASSSGLAGGRETQYF.

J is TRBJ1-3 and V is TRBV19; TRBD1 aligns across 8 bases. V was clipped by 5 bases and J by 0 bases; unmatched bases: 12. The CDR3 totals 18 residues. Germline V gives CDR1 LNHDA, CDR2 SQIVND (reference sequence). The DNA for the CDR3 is TGTGCCAGTAGTCCAATACCAGGACAGGGAAACTCTGGAAACACCATATATTTT. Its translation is CASSPIPGQGNSGNTIYF.

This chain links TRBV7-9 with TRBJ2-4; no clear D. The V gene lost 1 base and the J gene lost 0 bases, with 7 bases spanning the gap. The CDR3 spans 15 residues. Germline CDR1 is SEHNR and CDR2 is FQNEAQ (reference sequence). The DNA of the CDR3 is TGTGCCAGCAGCTTAGAGACTTTAGCCAAAAACATTCAGTACTTC. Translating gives CASSLETLAKNIQYF.

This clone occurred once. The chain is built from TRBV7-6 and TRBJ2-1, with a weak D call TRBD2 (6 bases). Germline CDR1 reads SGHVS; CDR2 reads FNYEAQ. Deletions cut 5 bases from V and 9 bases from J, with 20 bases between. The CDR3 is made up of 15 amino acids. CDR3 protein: CASSPLMPGEGEQFF. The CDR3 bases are TGTGCCAGCAGCCCCCTCATGCCGGGAGAGGGTGAGCAGTTCTTC.

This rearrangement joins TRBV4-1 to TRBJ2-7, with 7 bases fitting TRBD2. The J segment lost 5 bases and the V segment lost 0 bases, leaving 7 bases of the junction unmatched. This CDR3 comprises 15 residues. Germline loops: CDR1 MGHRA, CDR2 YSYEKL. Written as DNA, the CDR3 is TGCGCCAGCAGCCAAGATCGGAGGGAGGGCCACGAGCAGTACTTC. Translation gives CASSQDRREGHEQYF.

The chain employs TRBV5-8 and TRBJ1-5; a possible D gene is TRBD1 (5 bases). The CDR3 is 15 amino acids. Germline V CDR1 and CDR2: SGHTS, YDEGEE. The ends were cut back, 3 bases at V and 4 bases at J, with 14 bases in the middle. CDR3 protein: CASSSSDSFNQPQHF. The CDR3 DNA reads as TGTGCCAGCAGCTCTTCTGACAGCTTTAATCAGCCCCAGCATTTT.

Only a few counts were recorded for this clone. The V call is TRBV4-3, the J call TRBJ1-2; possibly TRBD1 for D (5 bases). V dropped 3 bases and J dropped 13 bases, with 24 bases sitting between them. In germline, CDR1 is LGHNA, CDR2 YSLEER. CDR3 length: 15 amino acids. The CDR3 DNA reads TGCGCCAGCAGCCAGCAGGGTCCCTTACGACCTACTTTCACCTTC. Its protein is CASSQQGPLRPTFTF.

The CDR3 DNA is TGCGCCAGCAGCCAAGAGCCGCGGGACGAGCAGTTCTTC. This encodes CASSQEPRDEQFF. This chain uses TRBV4-1 with TRBJ2-1, with a weak D call TRBD2 (6 bases). In germline, CDR1 is MGHRA, CDR2 YSYEKL. V was pared by 0 bases and J by 10 bases, with 10 bases between. The CDR3 is 13 amino acids.

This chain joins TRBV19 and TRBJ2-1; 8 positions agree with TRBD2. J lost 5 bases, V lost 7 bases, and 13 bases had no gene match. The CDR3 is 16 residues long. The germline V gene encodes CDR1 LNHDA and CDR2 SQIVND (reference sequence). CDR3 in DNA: TGTGCCAGTATGGGGGTGGTAGATAGCGGGAACAATGAGCAGTTCTTC. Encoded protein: CASMGVVDSGNNEQFF.

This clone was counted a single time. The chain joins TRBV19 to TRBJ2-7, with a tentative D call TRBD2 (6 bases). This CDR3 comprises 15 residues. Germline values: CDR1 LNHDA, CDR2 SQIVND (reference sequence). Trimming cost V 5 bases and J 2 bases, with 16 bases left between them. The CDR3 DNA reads TGTGCCAGTAGTCAATCGGGACTCAGAGCCTACGAGCAGTACTTC. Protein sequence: CASSQSGLRAYEQYF.

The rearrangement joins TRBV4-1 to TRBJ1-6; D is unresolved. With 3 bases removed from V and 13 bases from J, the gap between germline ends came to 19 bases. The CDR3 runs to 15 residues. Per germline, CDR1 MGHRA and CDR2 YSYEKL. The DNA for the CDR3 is TGCGCCAGCAGCCATCCCCGCGGATCCTCCGGGCCCCTCCACTTT. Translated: CASSHPRGSSGPLHF.

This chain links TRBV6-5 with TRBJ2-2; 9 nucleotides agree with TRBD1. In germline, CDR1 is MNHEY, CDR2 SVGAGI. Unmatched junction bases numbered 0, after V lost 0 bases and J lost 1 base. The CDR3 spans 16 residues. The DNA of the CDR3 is TGTGCCAGCAGTTACTCGGGACAGGGGAACACCGGGGAGCTGTTTTTT. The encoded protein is CASSYSGQGNTGELFF.

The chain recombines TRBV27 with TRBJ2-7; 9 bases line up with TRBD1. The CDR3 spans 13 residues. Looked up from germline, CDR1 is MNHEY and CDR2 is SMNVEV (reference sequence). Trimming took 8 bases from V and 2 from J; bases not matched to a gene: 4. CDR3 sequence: CASHRQGAYEQYF. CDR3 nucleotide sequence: TGTGCCAGCCATAGACAGGGGGCCTACGAGCAGTACTTC.

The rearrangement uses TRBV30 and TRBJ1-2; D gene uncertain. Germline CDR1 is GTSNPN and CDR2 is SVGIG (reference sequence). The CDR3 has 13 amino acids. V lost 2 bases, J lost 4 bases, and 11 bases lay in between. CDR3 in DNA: TGTGCCTGGAGTAAGAGGAACCTCTATGGCTACACCTTC. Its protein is CAWSKRNLYGYTF.

The CDR3 DNA reads as TGTGCCAGCAGCTCGGATCAGGGGGCGCGGGAGCAGTACTTC. It translates to CASSSDQGAREQYF. The V and J genes are TRBV5-4 and TRBJ2-7; 8 bases are a match to TRBD1. V lost 3 bases and J lost 7; bases outside the gene matches: 9. Germline V gene lookup returns CDR1 SGHNT and CDR2 YYREEE (reference sequence). The CDR3 sequence is 14 residues long.

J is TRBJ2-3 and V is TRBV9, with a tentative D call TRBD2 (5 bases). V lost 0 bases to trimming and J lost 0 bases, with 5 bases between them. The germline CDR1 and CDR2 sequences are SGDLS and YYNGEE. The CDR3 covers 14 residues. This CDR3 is CASSVAGSTDTQYF. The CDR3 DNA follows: TGTGCCAGCAGCGTAGCGGGGAGCACAGATACGCAGTATTTT. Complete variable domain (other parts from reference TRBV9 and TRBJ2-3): DSGVTQTPKHLITATGQRVTLRCSPRSGDLSVYWYQQSLDQGLQFLIQYYNGEERAKGNILERFSAQQFPDLHSELNLSSLELGDSALYFCASSVAGSTDTQYFGPGTRLTVL.

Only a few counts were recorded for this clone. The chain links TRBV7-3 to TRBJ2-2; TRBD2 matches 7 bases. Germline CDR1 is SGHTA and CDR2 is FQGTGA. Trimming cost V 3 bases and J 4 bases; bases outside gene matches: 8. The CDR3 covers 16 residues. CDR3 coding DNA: TGTGCCAGCAGCTTTGTGGCGGGAGCGGGCACCGGGGAGCTGTTTTTT. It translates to CASSFVAGAGTGELFF.

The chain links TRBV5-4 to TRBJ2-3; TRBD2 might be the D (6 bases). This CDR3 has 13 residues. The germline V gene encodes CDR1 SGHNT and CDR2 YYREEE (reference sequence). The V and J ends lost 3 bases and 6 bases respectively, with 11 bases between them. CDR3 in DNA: TGTGCCAGCAGCTGGGGGACTTTCGATACGCAGTATTTT. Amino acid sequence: CASSWGTFDTQYF.

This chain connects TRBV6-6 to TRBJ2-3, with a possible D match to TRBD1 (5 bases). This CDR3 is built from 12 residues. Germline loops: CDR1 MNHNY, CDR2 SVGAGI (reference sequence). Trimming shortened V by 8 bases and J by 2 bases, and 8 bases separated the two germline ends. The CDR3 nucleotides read TGTGCCAGCCAAGGGGACACAGATACGCAGTATTTT. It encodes CASQGDTDTQYF.

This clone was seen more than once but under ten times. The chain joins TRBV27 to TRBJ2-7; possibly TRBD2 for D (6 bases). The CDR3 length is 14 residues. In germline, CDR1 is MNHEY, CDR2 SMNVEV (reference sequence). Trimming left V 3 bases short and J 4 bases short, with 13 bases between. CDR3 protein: CASSLRRGLYEQYF. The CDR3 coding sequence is TGTGCCAGCAGTTTGCGGCGGGGATTGTACGAGCAGTACTTC.

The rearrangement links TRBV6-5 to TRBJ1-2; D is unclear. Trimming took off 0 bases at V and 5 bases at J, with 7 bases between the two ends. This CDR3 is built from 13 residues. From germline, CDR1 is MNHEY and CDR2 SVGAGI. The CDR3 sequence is CASSYSGRYGYTF. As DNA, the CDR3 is TGTGCCAGCAGTTACTCGGGGAGGTATGGCTACACCTTC.